The rows below give T cell receptor beta chains drawn from one sample of a study of beta chain features in type 1 diabetes. TCRdb's copy holds only in-frame clones and misses some; the assay was immunoSEQ multiplex PCR. The repertoire holds around 500,000 clones, with around 28% as singletons. Sequenced material: naive CD4+ T cells from blood. The receptors shown here come from a man aged 18 to 30 in good health. Both conserved end residues are part of each CDR3. The order of the fields is clone size, D gene, J gene, V gene, CDR3 protein, CDR3 DNA. D genes are given only for firm matches. The listing skips clone size in some rows; elsewhere it reads once, few, many or a size class.

>NA|TRBD1|TRBJ1-1|TRBV9
CASSGTGWGTEAFF
TGTGCCAGCAGCGGGACAGGGTGGGGCACTGAAGCTTTCTTT
>few|NA|TRBJ2-2|TRBV29-1
CSVYRNTGELFF
TGCAGCGTGTACAGGAACACCGGGGAGCTGTTTTTT
>NA|NA|TRBJ1-2|TRBV15
CATSLAGGKENYGYTF
TGTGCCACCAGCCTCGCCGGGGGGAAGGAGAACTATGGCTACACCTTC
>few|NA|TRBJ2-3|TRBV19
CASSNGQSTDTQYF
TGTGCCAGTAGTAATGGACAGAGCACAGATACGCAGTATTTT
>NA|NA|TRBJ2-5|TRBV5-1
CASSLGSSPAQYF
TGCGCCAGCAGCTTGGGATCGTCTCCGGCCCAGTACTTC
>few|TRBD2|TRBJ2-7|TRBV7-9
CASSLATSGPYEQYF
TGTGCCAGCAGCTTAGCGACTAGCGGTCCCTACGAGCAGTACTTC
>few|NA|TRBJ2-7|TRBV29-1
CSVDTRSEQYF
TGCAGCGTTGATACAAGGAGCGAGCAGTACTTC
>few|NA|TRBJ2-3|TRBV30
CAWSRGLSTDTQYF
TGTGCCTGGAGCCGGGGACTGAGCACAGATACGCAGTATTTT
>few|NA|TRBJ1-1|TRBV30
CAWSISMNTEAFF
TGTGCCTGGAGTATATCCATGAACACTGAAGCTTTCTTT
>NA|NA|TRBJ2-1|TRBV11-1
CASSLGQDNEQFF
TGTGCCAGCAGCTTAGGACAGGACAATGAGCAGTTCTTC
>few|NA|TRBJ2-3|TRBV2
CASSLTDTQYF
TGTGCCAGCAGCCTCACAGATACGCAGTATTTT
>NA|TRBD2|TRBJ2-1|TRBV28
CASRRTSGEEQFF
TGTGCCAGCAGACGGACTAGCGGGGAAGAGCAGTTCTTC
>few|TRBD1|TRBJ2-1|TRBV15
CATSRATGLMFF
TGTGCCACCAGCAGAGCGACAGGGTTGATGTTCTTC
>few|NA|TRBJ1-2|TRBV7-9
CASNLGEGRSYGYTF
TGTGCCAGCAACCTGGGAGAAGGTCGAAGCTATGGCTACACCTTC
>few|NA|TRBJ2-1|TRBV12-5
CASGSPGSRTLF
TGTGCTAGTGGTTCGCCGGGATCTAGAACTCTCTTC
>few|NA|TRBJ2-7|TRBV4-3
CASSHRDGNYEQYF
TGCGCCAGCAGCCACAGGGATGGGAATTACGAGCAGTACTTC
>NA|NA|TRBJ1-4|TRBV18
CASTRSDFNEKLFF
TGTGCCAGCACCCGGTCGGATTTTAATGAAAAACTGTTTTTT
>NA|TRBD2|TRBJ2-1|TRBV15
CATSRGVAGVYNEQFF
TGTGCCACCAGCAGAGGAGTAGCGGGAGTATACAATGAGCAGTTCTTC
>few|NA|TRBJ2-5|TRBV29-1
CSVEVQETQYF
TGCAGCGTTGAGGTTCAAGAGACCCAGTACTTC
>NA|NA|TRBJ2-1|TRBV7-2
CASSLAVAVRYNEQFF
TGTGCCAGCAGCTTAGCCGTGGCGGTTCGATACAATGAGCAGTTCTTC
>few|NA|TRBJ2-4|TRBV7-9
CASSPPGARRENIQYF
TGTGCCAGCAGTCCCCCGGGGGCCCGAAGGGAAAACATTCAGTACTTC
>NA|NA|TRBJ1-2|TRBV29-1
CSVEDRSLYGYTF
TGCAGCGTTGAAGATCGGAGCCTCTATGGCTACACCTTC
>NA|NA|TRBJ1-2|TRBV30
CAWAWRAINYGYTF
TGTGCCTGGGCCTGGAGGGCGATTAACTATGGCTACACCTTC
>few|NA|TRBJ2-6|TRBV10-3
CAISVESGANVLTF
TGTGCCATCAGTGTGGAATCTGGGGCCAACGTCCTGACTTTC
>NA|NA|TRBJ1-4|TRBV9
CASSVVGQGGEKLFF
TGTGCCAGCAGCGTAGTAGGGCAGGGAGGGGAAAAACTGTTTTTT
>few|TRBD2|TRBJ2-1|TRBV7-2
CASSLASGTSMFF
TGTGCCAGCAGCTTGGCTAGCGGGACTTCGATGTTCTTC
>NA|TRBD2|TRBJ2-3|TRBV25-1
CASSLGTSALWATDTQYF
TGTGCCAGCAGCTTAGGGACTAGCGCACTTTGGGCCACAGATACGCAGTATTTT
>few|NA|TRBJ2-3|TRBV7-3
CASTLRGQERDTQYF
TGTGCCAGCACCCTAAGAGGGCAAGAGCGAGATACGCAGTATTTT
>NA|TRBD2|TRBJ2-7|TRBV5-1
CASSRTSGAYEQYF
TGCGCCAGCAGCAGGACTAGCGGAGCCTACGAGCAGTACTTC
>NA|NA|TRBJ2-1|TRBV9
CASSGLDFNEQFF
TGTGCCAGCAGCGGACTAGATTTCAATGAGCAGTTCTTC
>few|NA|TRBJ2-5|TRBV29-1
CSVKGTKTYQETQYF
TGCAGCGTTAAGGGAACGAAGACGTACCAAGAGACCCAGTACTTC
>few|NA|TRBJ2-7|TRBV4-3
CASSQEGFSYEQYF
TGCGCCAGCAGCCAAGAGGGCTTCTCCTACGAGCAGTACTTC
>NA|NA|TRBJ1-1|TRBV14
CASSQIPRGEAFF
TGTGCCAGCAGCCAAATCCCACGCGGGGAAGCTTTCTTT
>few|NA|TRBJ2-2|TRBV6-5
CASSGAYRAGELFF
TGTGCCAGCAGTGGGGCCTATCGTGCCGGGGAGCTGTTTTTT
>NA|NA|TRBJ2-7|TRBV25-1
CASSESDRAFYEQYF
TGTGCCAGCAGTGAATCGGACAGAGCATTCTACGAGCAGTACTTC
>NA|NA|TRBJ2-5|TRBV28
CASSLGRVQETQYF
TGTGCCAGCAGTTTGGGGCGGGTGCAAGAGACCCAGTACTTC
>NA|TRBD1|TRBJ2-3|TRBV2
CASSRDRGLTDTQYF
TGTGCCAGCAGTCGGGACAGGGGGCTGACAGATACGCAGTATTTT
>NA|TRBD2|TRBJ2-1|TRBV25-1
CASSDRSSGAGYNEQFF
TGTGCCAGCAGTGATAGATCTAGCGGGGCAGGGTACAATGAGCAGTTCTTC
>NA|NA|TRBJ2-6|TRBV29-1
CSVEELKTNVLTF
TGCAGCGTTGAAGAGTTAAAGACCAACGTCCTGACTTTC
>few|NA|TRBJ2-3|TRBV30
CAWSAGPKTADTQYF
TGTGCCTGGAGTGCGGGCCCGAAGACGGCAGATACGCAGTATTTT
>NA|NA|TRBJ2-7|TRBV5-1
CASSSGLSLYEQYF
TGCGCCAGCAGCTCCGGACTTTCCCTTTACGAGCAGTACTTC
>NA|NA|TRBJ2-3|TRBV7-9
CASSSEYIGTDTQYF
TGTGCCAGCAGCTCTGAGTATATCGGCACAGATACGCAGTATTTT
>NA|NA|TRBJ1-3|TRBV30
CAWSRTGDSGNTIYF
TGTGCCTGGAGTCGGACGGGAGACTCTGGAAACACCATATATTTT
>NA|NA|TRBJ2-1|TRBV7-9
CASGRISYNEQFF
TGTGCCAGCGGGAGAATCTCCTACAATGAGCAGTTCTTC
>NA|NA|TRBJ1-4|TRBV18
CASSPLAIIGKNEKLFF
TGTGCCAGCTCACCACTGGCGATAATCGGGAAAAATGAAAAACTGTTTTTT
>few|TRBD2|TRBJ2-3|TRBV28
CASSFQAGGSTDTQYF
TGTGCCAGCAGTTTCCAAGCGGGAGGGTCCACAGATACGCAGTATTTT
>NA|NA|TRBJ2-3|TRBV6-1
CASTDSSDTQYF
TGTGCCAGCACGGACAGTTCAGATACGCAGTATTTT
>NA|TRBD2|TRBJ2-7|TRBV4-2
CASSQDRLAGVADYEQYF
TGTGCCAGCAGCCAAGATAGACTAGCGGGAGTTGCCGATTACGAGCAGTACTTC
>NA|NA|TRBJ2-1|TRBV4-1
CASSFLGRGAYNEQFF
TGCGCCAGCAGCTTTCTCGGGAGAGGGGCCTACAATGAGCAGTTCTTC
>NA|NA|TRBJ2-3|TRBV11-2
CASSTPKGPPISTDTQYF
TGTGCCAGCAGCACCCCGAAGGGCCCTCCTATAAGCACAGATACGCAGTATTTT
>few|TRBD2|TRBJ2-1|TRBV19
CASSIVLARYNEQFF
TGTGCCAGTAGTATAGTACTAGCGAGGTACAATGAGCAGTTCTTC
>NA|TRBD2|TRBJ2-1|TRBV5-6
CASSLVTSGSYNEQFF
TGTGCCAGCAGCTTAGTAACTAGCGGGAGCTACAATGAGCAGTTCTTC
>few|NA|TRBJ2-6|TRBV7-7
CASSYTTGSGANVLTF
TGTGCCAGCAGCTACACAACAGGGTCTGGGGCCAACGTCCTGACTTTC